In its sample, the clone carrying this T cell receptor (beta chain) was seen many times. Its matching antigen is unknown. This CDR3 has 13 amino acids. V lost 8 bases and J 4 bases, leaving 13 bases between the germline ends. The germline CDR1 and CDR2 sequences are MNHEY and SMNVEV (reference sequence). The lymph nodes were axillary draining lymph nodes from breast cancer patients. This sample was included in a study of breast tumors, draining lymph nodes, adjacent tissues. Whole-study results and caveats: Tumor TCR diversity was below lymph nodes but above nontumor tissue.

Using its own MiXCR run on the multiplex PCR reads, TCRdb lists one record per CDR3 protein. The table shows 150,000 to 200,000 distinct CDR3 sequences, with 25% to 40% occurring only once. This chain links TRBV27 with TRBJ2-3; D possibly corresponds to TRBD2 (5 bases). What was sequenced was axillary lymph node tissue. The TCR was taken from a female donor with breast cancer. Some clones in this sample may be carry-over from other donors' samples. CDR3 loop: CASLGGPADTQYF. The DNA for the CDR3 is TGTGCCAGCCTCGGAGGACCGGCAGATACGCAGTATTTT.